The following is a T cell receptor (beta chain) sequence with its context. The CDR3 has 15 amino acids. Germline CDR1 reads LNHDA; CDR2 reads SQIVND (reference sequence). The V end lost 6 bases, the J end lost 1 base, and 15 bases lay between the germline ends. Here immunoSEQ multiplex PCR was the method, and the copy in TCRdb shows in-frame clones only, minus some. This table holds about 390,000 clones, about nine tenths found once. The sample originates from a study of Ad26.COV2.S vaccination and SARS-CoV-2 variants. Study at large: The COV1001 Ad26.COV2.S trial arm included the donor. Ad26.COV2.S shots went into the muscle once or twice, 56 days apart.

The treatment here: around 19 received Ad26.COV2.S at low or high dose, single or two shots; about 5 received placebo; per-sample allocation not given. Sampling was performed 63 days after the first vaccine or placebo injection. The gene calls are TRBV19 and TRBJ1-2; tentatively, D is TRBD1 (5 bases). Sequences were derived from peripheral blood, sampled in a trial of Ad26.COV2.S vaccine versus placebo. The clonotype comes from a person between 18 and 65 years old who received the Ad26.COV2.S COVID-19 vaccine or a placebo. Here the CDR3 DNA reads TGTGCCAGTAGCCTAGGGACGGAAATTAACTATGGCTACACCTTC. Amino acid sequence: CASSLGTEINYGYTF.